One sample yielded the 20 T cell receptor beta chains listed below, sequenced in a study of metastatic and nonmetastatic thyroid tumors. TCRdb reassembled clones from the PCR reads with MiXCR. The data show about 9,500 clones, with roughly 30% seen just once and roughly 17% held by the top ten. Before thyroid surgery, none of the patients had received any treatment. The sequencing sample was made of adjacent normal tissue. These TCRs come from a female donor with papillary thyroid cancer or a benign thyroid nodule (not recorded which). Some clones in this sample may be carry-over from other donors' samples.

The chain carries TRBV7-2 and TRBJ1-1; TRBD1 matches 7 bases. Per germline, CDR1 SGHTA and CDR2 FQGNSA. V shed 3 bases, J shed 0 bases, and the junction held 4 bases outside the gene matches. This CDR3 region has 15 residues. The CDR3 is CASSLVQGMNTEAFF. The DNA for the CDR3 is TGTGCCAGCAGCTTGGTACAGGGGATGAACACTGAAGCTTTCTTT.

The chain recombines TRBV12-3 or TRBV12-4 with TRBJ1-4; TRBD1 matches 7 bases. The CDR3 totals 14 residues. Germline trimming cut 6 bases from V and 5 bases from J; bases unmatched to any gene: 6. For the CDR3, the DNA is TGTGCCAGCAGGAACCCGACAGGGAATGAAAAACTGTTTTTT. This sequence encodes CASRNPTGNEKLFF.

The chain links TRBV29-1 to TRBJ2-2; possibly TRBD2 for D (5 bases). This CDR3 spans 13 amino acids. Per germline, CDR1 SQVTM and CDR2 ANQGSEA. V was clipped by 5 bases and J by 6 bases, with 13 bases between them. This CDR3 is CSVIASDAGELFF. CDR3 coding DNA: TGCAGCGTTATAGCGAGCGACGCCGGGGAGCTGTTTTTT.

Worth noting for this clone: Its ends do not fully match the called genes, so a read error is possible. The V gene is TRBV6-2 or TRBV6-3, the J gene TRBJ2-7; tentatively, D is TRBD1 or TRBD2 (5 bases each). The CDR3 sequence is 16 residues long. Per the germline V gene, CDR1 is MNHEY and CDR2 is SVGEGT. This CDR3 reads CASSKDSRTGTYELYF. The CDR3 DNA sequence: TGTGCCAGCAGTAAGGATTCGCGGACTGGGACCTACGAGCTGTACTTC.

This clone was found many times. The CDR3 coding sequence is TGCAGTGCTAGAGAGGTTTCAGGAATTAATGAAAAACTGTTTTTT. Amino acids: CSAREVSGINEKLFF. The chain employs TRBV20-1 and TRBJ1-4; D unclear. The CDR3 is made up of 15 amino acids. V shed 0 bases and J shed 4 bases, with 12 bases lying between them. Germline values: CDR1 DFQATT, CDR2 SNEGSKA (reference sequence).

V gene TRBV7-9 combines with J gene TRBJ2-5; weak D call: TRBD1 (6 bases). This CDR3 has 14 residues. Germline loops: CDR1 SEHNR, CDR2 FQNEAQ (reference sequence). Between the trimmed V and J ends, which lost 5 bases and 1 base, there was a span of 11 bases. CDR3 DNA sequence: TGTGCCAGCAGCCTACAGGGTTTCCAAGAGACCCAGTACTTC. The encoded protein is CASSLQGFQETQYF.

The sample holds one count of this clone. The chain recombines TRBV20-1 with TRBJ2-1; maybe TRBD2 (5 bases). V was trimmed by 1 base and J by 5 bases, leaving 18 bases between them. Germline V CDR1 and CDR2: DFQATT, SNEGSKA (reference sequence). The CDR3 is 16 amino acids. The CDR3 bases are TGCAGTGCTAGAGGCCCGCAGTTAGCGTGGGACAATGAGCAGTTCTTC. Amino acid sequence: CSARGPQLAWDNEQFF.

This chain's CDR3 is CASTGVGQPQHF. The CDR3 nucleotides are TGTGCCAGCACAGGGGTTGGTCAGCCCCAGCATTTT. V usage is TRBV6-2 or TRBV6-3 and J usage is TRBJ1-5; D is perhaps TRBD1 (6 bases). The CDR3 runs to 12 residues. Looked up from germline, CDR1 is MNHEY and CDR2 is SVGEGT. V was clipped by 7 bases and J by 6 bases, with 10 bases between them.

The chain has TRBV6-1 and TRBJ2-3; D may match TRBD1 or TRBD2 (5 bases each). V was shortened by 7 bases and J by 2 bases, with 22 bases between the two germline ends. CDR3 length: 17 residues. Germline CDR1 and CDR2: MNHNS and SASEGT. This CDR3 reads CASTESRDGYLTDTQYF. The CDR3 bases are TGTGCCAGCACCGAGAGTAGGGACGGCTACCTCACAGATACGCAGTATTTT.

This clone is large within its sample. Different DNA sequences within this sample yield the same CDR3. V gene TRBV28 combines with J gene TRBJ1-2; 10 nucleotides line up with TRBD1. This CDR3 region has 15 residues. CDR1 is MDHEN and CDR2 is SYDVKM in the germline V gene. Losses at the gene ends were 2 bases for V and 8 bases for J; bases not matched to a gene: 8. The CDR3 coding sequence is TGTGCCAGCAGTTTAGGGGGACAGGGGATAAGCGGCTACACCTTC. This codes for CASSLGGQGISGYTF.

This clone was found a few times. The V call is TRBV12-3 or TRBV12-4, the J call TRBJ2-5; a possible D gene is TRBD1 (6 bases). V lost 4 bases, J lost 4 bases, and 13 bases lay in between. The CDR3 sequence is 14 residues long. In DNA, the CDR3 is TGTGCCAGCAGTTCTTCAACAGGGTCAGAGACCCAGTACTTC. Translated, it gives CASSSSTGSETQYF.

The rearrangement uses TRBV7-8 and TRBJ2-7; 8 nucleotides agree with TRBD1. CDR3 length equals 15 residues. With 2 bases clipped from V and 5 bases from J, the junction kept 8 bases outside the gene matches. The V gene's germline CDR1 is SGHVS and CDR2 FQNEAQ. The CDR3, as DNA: TGTGCCAGCAGCTTATCCGGGACAGGTCGCGACGAGCAGTACTTC. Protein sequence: CASSLSGTGRDEQYF. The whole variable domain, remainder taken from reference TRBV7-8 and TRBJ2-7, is GAGVSQSPRYKVAKRGQDVALRCDPISGHVSLFWYQQALGQGPEFLTYFQNEAQLDKSGLPSDRFFAERPEGSVSTLKIQRTQQEDSAVYLCASSLSGTGRDEQYFGPGTRLTVT.

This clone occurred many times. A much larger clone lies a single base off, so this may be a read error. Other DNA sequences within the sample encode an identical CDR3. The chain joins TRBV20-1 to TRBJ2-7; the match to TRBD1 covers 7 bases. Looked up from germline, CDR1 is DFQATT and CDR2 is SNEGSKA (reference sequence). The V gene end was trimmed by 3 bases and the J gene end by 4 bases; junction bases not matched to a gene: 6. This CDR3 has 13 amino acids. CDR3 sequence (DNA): TGCAGTGCTAGTTCCGACAGGGTATACGAGCAGTACTTC. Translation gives CSASSDRVYEQYF.

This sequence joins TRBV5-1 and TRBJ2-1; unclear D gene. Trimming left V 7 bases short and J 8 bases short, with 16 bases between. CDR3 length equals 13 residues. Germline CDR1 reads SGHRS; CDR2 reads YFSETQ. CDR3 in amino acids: CASRVDPGYEQFF. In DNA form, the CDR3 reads TGCGCCAGCCGAGTGGACCCTGGTTATGAGCAGTTCTTC.

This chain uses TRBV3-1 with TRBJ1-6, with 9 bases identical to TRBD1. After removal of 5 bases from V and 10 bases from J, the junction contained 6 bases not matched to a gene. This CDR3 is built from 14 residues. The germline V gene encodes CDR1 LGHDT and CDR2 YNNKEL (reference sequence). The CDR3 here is CASSSDRGSSPLHF. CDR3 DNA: TGTGCCAGCAGCTCGGACAGGGGAAGCTCACCCCTCCACTTT.

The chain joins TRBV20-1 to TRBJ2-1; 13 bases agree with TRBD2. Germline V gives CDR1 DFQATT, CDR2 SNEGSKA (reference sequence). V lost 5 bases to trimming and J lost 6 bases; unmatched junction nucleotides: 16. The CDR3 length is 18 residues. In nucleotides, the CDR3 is TGCAGTGCTCCTCGACTAGCGGGGGGTTCCCACGGGTTCAATGAGCAGTTCTTC. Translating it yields CSAPRLAGGSHGFNEQFF.

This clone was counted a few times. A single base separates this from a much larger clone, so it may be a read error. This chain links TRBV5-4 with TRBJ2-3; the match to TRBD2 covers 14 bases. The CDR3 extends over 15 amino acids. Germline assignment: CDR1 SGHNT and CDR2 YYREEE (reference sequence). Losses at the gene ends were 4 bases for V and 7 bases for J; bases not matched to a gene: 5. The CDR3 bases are TGTGCCAGCAGCGACCGGACTAGCGGGGGGTATACGCAGTATTTT. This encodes CASSDRTSGGYTQYF.

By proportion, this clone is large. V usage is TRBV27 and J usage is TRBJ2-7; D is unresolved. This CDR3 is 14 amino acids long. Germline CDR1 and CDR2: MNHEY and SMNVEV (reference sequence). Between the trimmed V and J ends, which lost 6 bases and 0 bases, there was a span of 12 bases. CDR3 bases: TGTGCCAGCAGCCCCTTGGGGTACTCCTACGAGCAGTACTTC. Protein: CASSPLGYSYEQYF.

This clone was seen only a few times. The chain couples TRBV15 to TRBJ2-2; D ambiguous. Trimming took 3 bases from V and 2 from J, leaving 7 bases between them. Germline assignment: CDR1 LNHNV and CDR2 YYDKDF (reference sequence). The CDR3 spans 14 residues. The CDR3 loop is CATSSIDNTGELFF. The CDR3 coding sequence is TGTGCCACCAGCAGTATTGATAACACCGGGGAGCTGTTTTTT.

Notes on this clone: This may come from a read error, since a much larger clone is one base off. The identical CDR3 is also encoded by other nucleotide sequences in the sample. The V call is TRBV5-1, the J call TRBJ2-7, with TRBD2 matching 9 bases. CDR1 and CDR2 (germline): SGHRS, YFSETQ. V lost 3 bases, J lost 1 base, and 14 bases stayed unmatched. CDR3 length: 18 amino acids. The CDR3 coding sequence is TGCGCCAGCAGCTCATATGGCGGGAGGGCCGGTAGGTCCTACGAGCAGTACTTC. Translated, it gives CASSSYGGRAGRSYEQYF.